The subject of this entry is one T cell receptor (beta chain). This sample was taken from a study of T cell changes during pregnancy in multiple sclerosis. Clones were read by immunoSEQ multiplex PCR, and TCRdb kept only the in-frame ones, dropping some. This table holds some 59,000 clones, roughly 91% found once. The V gene's germline CDR1 is SGHAT and CDR2 FQNNGV. The CDR3 totals 17 residues. V lost 1 base to trimming and J lost 5 bases; unmatched junction nucleotides: 11. Sequencing was performed on peripheral blood, taken in the second trimester of pregnancy. The chain has TRBV11-2 and TRBJ2-5; 9 nucleotides match TRBD1. The sequence was collected from a female donor with multiple sclerosis, enrolled in a pregnancy study. This chain's CDR3 is CASSLGRLGQGGETQYF. CDR3 DNA sequence: TGTGCCAGCAGCTTAGGGCGGCTGGGACAGGGTGGGGAGACCCAGTACTTC.